Shown below are 30 T cell receptor beta chains from a single sample sequenced in a study of cytotoxic CD8 clonotypes in ibrutinib-treated CLL. The method was immunoSEQ multiplex PCR; TCRdb's version includes in-frame clones alone and lacks a portion of them. Among around 33,000 clones, approximately 51% were seen once, and the ten largest hold 15% to 20%. The sample here was PBMCs, taken before ibrutinib treatment. Source of these receptors: a human donor with chronic lymphocytic leukemia.

The rearrangement joins TRBV4-1 to TRBJ2-4; D call uncertain. CDR1 MGHRA and CDR2 YSYEKL come from the germline V gene. V was cut by 4 bases and J by 0 bases, with 13 bases left in between. This CDR3 comprises 16 residues. The CDR3 reads CASSLRSGLAKNIQYF. The CDR3, as DNA: TGCGCCAGCAGCCTCCGTTCCGGTCTAGCCAAAAACATTCAGTACTTC.

The sample holds a few counts of this clone. The V call is TRBV4-1, the J call TRBJ2-5; D is tentatively TRBD1 or TRBD2 (5 bases each). The V gene's germline CDR1 is MGHRA and CDR2 YSYEKL. The CDR3 extends over 14 amino acids. V was clipped by 5 bases and J by 4 bases, with 14 bases between them. The CDR3 protein is CASSMGTPPETQYF. CDR3 DNA: TGCGCCAGCAGCATGGGGACCCCCCCAGAGACCCAGTACTTC.

The chain links TRBV2 to TRBJ1-3; no clear D gene. CDR1 is SNHLY, CDR2 FYNNEI, per germline. The CDR3 is made up of 14 amino acids. The germline V and J ends were trimmed by 8 bases and 2 bases, with 13 bases remaining between them. Here the CDR3 reads CASLSLRAGNTIYF. In nucleotides, the CDR3 is TGTGCCAGCCTTAGCCTTCGGGCTGGAAACACCATATATTTT.

The sample holds a few counts of this clone. The chain couples TRBV6-5 to TRBJ1-6; 7 nucleotides align to TRBD1. The CDR3 is 16 amino acids. Per germline, CDR1 MNHEY and CDR2 SVGAGI. With V trimmed by 4 bases and J by 7 bases, 10 bases remained unmatched. CDR3 DNA sequence: TGTGCCAGCAGTTTACAGGGGCCCGCGGGGAATTCACCCCTCCACTTT. It translates to CASSLQGPAGNSPLHF.

The count of this clone is one. The rearrangement joins TRBV6-1 to TRBJ1-6; TRBD1 agrees at 8 bases. The V gene's germline CDR1 is MNHNS and CDR2 SASEGT. The length of the CDR3 is 13 residues. V trimming: 10 bases; J trimming: 14 bases; junction bases outside the gene matches: 13. The CDR3 protein is CATLSGQGKALHF. CDR3 nucleotides: TGTGCCACCCTTTCAGGACAGGGAAAAGCCCTCCACTTT.

This clone has a single count. The DNA for the CDR3 is TGTGCCAGCGGACGGACAGGGGGCTTCTATGGCTACACCTTC. It encodes CASGRTGGFYGYTF. The genes are TRBV6-5 and TRBJ1-2; 11 bases match TRBD1. Germline-derived CDR1 and CDR2 are MNHEY and SVGAGI. With V trimmed by 8 bases and J by 4 bases, 6 bases remained unmatched. This CDR3 is built from 14 residues.

This sequence joins TRBV5-1 and TRBJ2-5; D unclear. There are 13 residues in the CDR3. Per germline, CDR1 SGHRS and CDR2 YFSETQ. The V gene lost 2 bases and the J gene lost 1 base, with 6 bases spanning the gap. The CDR3 sequence is CASSFWGQETQYF. CDR3 in DNA: TGCGCCAGCAGCTTCTGGGGCCAAGAGACCCAGTACTTC.

This rearrangement joins TRBV7-3 to TRBJ1-4, with D maybe TRBD1 (5 bases). V lost 1 base and J lost 8, with 11 bases in between. CDR1 SGHTA and CDR2 FQGTGA come from the germline V gene. This CDR3 is 14 amino acids long. CDR3 residues: CASSLSGGSEKLFF. CDR3 DNA sequence: TGTGCCAGCAGCTTAAGTGGGGGTAGCGAAAAACTGTTTTTT.

V gene TRBV7-9 combines with J gene TRBJ2-3; TRBD1 is a possible D gene (6 bases). Trimming left V 0 bases short and J 0 bases short, with 7 bases between. Germline V gene lookup returns CDR1 SEHNR and CDR2 FQNEAQ (reference sequence). CDR3 size: 15 residues. The CDR3 is CASSLAGASTDTQYF. CDR3 coding DNA: TGTGCCAGCAGCTTAGCGGGGGCTAGCACAGATACGCAGTATTTT.

The chain uses TRBV19 and TRBJ1-1; D unclear. This CDR3 spans 13 amino acids. Trimming removed 0 bases from V and 8 bases from J, with 10 bases in between. The germline V gene has CDR1 LNHDA and CDR2 SQIVND (reference sequence). This CDR3 is CASSIEPRAEAFF. The CDR3 nucleotides read TGTGCCAGTAGTATAGAGCCCCGGGCCGAAGCTTTCTTT.

This clone was picked up many times. The chain recombines TRBV29-1 with TRBJ1-2; D may be TRBD1 (6 bases). The CDR3 extends over 13 amino acids. The germline V gene encodes CDR1 SQVTM and CDR2 ANQGSEA. CDR3 residues: CSVQIGQHYGYTF. In DNA form, the CDR3 reads TGCAGTGTCCAGATCGGACAGCACTATGGCTACACCTTC.

The chain's CDR3 is CASSQVVYGELFF. The CDR3 DNA reads as TGCGCCAGCAGCCAAGTCGTATACGGGGAGCTGTTTTTT. The rearrangement joins TRBV4-1 to TRBJ2-2; unclear D gene. This CDR3 contains 13 residues. Looked up from germline, CDR1 is MGHRA and CDR2 is YSYEKL. V lost 1 base to trimming and J lost 7 bases, with 7 bases between them.

This clone was counted between two and nine times. The chain has TRBV7-6 and TRBJ1-2, with D perhaps matching TRBD1 (5 bases). Germline-derived CDR1 and CDR2 are SGHVS and FNYEAQ. V was shortened by 1 base and J by 4 bases, with 16 bases between the two germline ends. CDR3 length equals 16 residues. CDR3 DNA sequence: TGTGCCAGCAGCTTAGACGCTACACCAGGGATCTATGGCTACACCTTC. It translates to CASSLDATPGIYGYTF.

The sample holds a few counts of this clone. J is TRBJ1-5 and V is TRBV5-6, with D possibly TRBD1 on 5 matching bases. The CDR3 extends over 14 amino acids. Germline V lookup: CDR1 SGHDT, CDR2 YYEEEE. V was pared by 3 bases and J by 2 bases, with 9 bases between. This CDR3 is CASSSVGGNQPQHF. The CDR3 DNA reads as TGTGCCAGCAGCTCGGTGGGGGGCAATCAGCCCCAGCATTTT.

The chain recombines TRBV4-2 with TRBJ2-7; 14 nucleotides line up with TRBD2. V was pared by 4 bases and J by 3 bases, with 11 bases of the junction left unmatched. Germline V gene lookup returns CDR1 LGHNA and CDR2 YNFKEQ. The length of the CDR3 is 18 residues. The CDR3 DNA reads TGTGCCAGCAGCCTGTGGACTAGCGGGGGGACCAACTACTACGAGCAGTACTTC. Translation: CASSLWTSGGTNYYEQYF.

The CDR3 DNA reads TGTGCCAGCAGCGTAGCCCCCAAAGAGACCCAGTACTTC. Translation: CASSVAPKETQYF. This chain connects TRBV9 to TRBJ2-5; no definite D call. Between the trimmed V and J ends, which lost 0 bases and 3 bases, there was a span of 6 bases. This CDR3 spans 13 amino acids. Germline V gene data show CDR1 as SGDLS and CDR2 as YYNGEE. Based on the CDR3 plus reference TRBV9 and TRBJ2-5, the full variable domain is DSGVTQTPKHLITATGQRVTLRCSPRSGDLSVYWYQQSLDQGLQFLIQYYNGEERAKGNILERFSAQQFPDLHSELNLSSLELGDSALYFCASSVAPKETQYFGPGTRLLVL.

J is TRBJ2-7 and V is TRBV28, with D uncertain. Germline CDR1 is MDHEN and CDR2 is SYDVKM. This CDR3 contains 12 residues. The V and J ends lost 3 bases and 7 bases respectively, with 10 bases between them. DNA of the CDR3: TGTGCCAGCAGTTTGGATGGGGAAGAGCAGTACTTC. Its translation is CASSLDGEEQYF.

This clone was recorded a few times. In DNA, the CDR3 is TGTGCCAGTAGTATTGGGGGTGTAGGAGAGACCCAGTACTTC. This gives the protein CASSIGGVGETQYF. This rearrangement joins TRBV19 to TRBJ2-5, with D perhaps being TRBD1 or TRBD2 (5 bases each). The ends were cut back, 3 bases at V and 4 bases at J, with 12 bases in the middle. Germline V gene data show CDR1 as LNHDA and CDR2 as SQIVND (reference sequence). The CDR3 is 14 residues long. The variable domain in full, with the rest retrieved from reference TRBV19 and TRBJ2-5, is DGGITQSPKYLFRKEGQNVTLSCEQNLNHDAMYWYRQDPGQGLRLIYYSQIVNDFQKGDIAEGYSVSREKKESFPLTVTSAQKNPTAFYLCASSIGGVGETQYFGPGTRLLVL.

This sequence joins TRBV7-3 and TRBJ1-1; the D gene is possibly TRBD1 (6 bases). Trimming cost V 6 bases and J 0 bases, with 17 bases left between them. The germline V gene encodes CDR1 SGHTA and CDR2 FQGTGA. The CDR3 has 16 residues. CDR3: CASRAGGAGLNTEAFF. The CDR3 region has the DNA TGTGCCAGCAGGGCGGGGGGCGCCGGGCTGAACACTGAAGCTTTCTTT.

The chain employs TRBV2 and TRBJ1-4; no definite D call. Between the trimmed V and J ends, which lost 1 base and 14 bases, there was a span of 11 bases. The germline CDR1 and CDR2 sequences are SNHLY and FYNNEI. CDR3 length: 12 amino acids. CDR3 nucleotide sequence: TGTGCCAGCAGTGAAGTTGAGGCCCTGCTGTTTTTT. Encoded protein: CASSEVEALLFF.

The rearrangement joins TRBV20-1 to TRBJ2-7; possibly TRBD1 for D (6 bases). The CDR3 loop spans 11 amino acids. The germline V gene has CDR1 DFQATT and CDR2 SNEGSKA (reference sequence). The ends were cut back, 5 bases at V and 4 bases at J, with 9 bases in the middle. The CDR3 DNA reads as TGCAGTGCTTATGGACAGTACGAGCAGTACTTC. This translates into CSAYGQYEQYF.

This clone was recorded a few times. V is TRBV7-8 and J is TRBJ1-5, with D unclear. The CDR3 runs to 14 residues. The V end was cut by 5 bases, the J end by 7 bases, with 15 bases between. Germline CDR1 is SGHVS and CDR2 is FQNEAQ. DNA for the CDR3: TGTGCCAGCAGCCTAGGACGGTCCGGGCAGCCCCAGCATTTT. It yields the protein CASSLGRSGQPQHF.

J is TRBJ2-6 and V is TRBV15; 9 nucleotides align to TRBD2. Germline loops: CDR1 LNHNV, CDR2 YYDKDF (reference sequence). The CDR3 runs 18 residues. V lost 6 bases to trimming and J lost 0 bases; unmatched junction nucleotides: 9. CDR3 sequence reads: CATREPQAGGSGANVLTF. The CDR3 DNA reads as TGTGCCACCAGGGAACCACAAGCGGGGGGCTCTGGGGCCAACGTCCTGACTTTC.

This clone was found once. The chain employs TRBV6-1 and TRBJ2-7, with TRBD1 matching over 9 bases. The CDR3 has 14 amino acids. Trimming cost V 4 bases and J 1 base; bases outside gene matches: 2. Germline CDR1 and CDR2: MNHNS and SASEGT. The CDR3 nucleotides are TGTGCCAGCAGTGGGGACAGGGTATCCTACGAGCAGTACTTC. This translates into CASSGDRVSYEQYF.

The rearrangement joins TRBV5-1 to TRBJ1-6, with unresolved D. The V end lost 3 bases, the J end lost 8 bases, and 15 bases lay between the germline ends. The V gene's germline CDR1 is SGHRS and CDR2 YFSETQ. This CDR3 has 15 amino acids. As DNA, the CDR3 is TGCGCCAGCAGCTATGACGGTGTTTGGGATTCACCCCTCCACTTT. Its translation: CASSYDGVWDSPLHF.

The V and J genes are TRBV28 and TRBJ2-3, with D unclear. The V gene's germline CDR1 is MDHEN and CDR2 SYDVKM. Trimming stripped 3 bases from V and 1 base from J, with 14 bases between. The CDR3 is 16 residues long. DNA for the CDR3: TGTGCCAGCAGTTTTAAGAGACTTGACCGCACAGATACGCAGTATTTT. Translated: CASSFKRLDRTDTQYF.

The gene calls are TRBV4-1 and TRBJ2-1, with no clear D. CDR3 length: 17 amino acids. V shed 0 bases and J shed 5 bases, with 17 bases lying between them. Germline-derived CDR1 and CDR2 are MGHRA and YSYEKL. The chain's CDR3 is CASSQDGRPHPNNEQFF. The CDR3 DNA is TGCGCCAGCAGCCAAGACGGCAGGCCGCACCCGAACAATGAGCAGTTCTTC.

This clone was seen a handful of times. The V and J genes are TRBV12-5 and TRBJ2-7, with D possibly being TRBD1 or TRBD2 (5 bases each). The CDR3 length is 17 residues. The germline CDR1 and CDR2 sequences are LGHNT and FRNRAP. The V and J ends lost 1 base and 4 bases respectively, with 20 bases between them. CDR3 DNA: TGTGCTAGTGGTTTGGCCTCGAGTACTAGAGGGGTATACGAGCAGTACTTC. Its protein product is CASGLASSTRGVYEQYF.

This chain joins TRBV30 and TRBJ2-1; tentatively, D is TRBD1 or TRBD2 (5 bases each). The CDR3 totals 14 residues. Per the germline V gene, CDR1 is GTSNPN and CDR2 is SVGIG (reference sequence). V was clipped by 0 bases and J by 16 bases, with 22 bases between them. The CDR3 sequence: CAWSVYGIEVGVFF. The CDR3 DNA is TGTGCCTGGAGTGTATACGGAATCGAGGTGGGGGTTTTCTTC.

The V and J genes are TRBV2 and TRBJ1-2; the D gene is possibly TRBD1 (6 bases). Per the germline V gene, CDR1 is SNHLY and CDR2 is FYNNEI. CDR3 length: 13 residues. The germline V and J ends were trimmed by 6 bases and 8 bases, with 16 bases remaining between them. For the CDR3, the DNA is TGTGCCAGCAGCGTGACAGGAACGGGGGGCTACACCTTC. This encodes CASSVTGTGGYTF.